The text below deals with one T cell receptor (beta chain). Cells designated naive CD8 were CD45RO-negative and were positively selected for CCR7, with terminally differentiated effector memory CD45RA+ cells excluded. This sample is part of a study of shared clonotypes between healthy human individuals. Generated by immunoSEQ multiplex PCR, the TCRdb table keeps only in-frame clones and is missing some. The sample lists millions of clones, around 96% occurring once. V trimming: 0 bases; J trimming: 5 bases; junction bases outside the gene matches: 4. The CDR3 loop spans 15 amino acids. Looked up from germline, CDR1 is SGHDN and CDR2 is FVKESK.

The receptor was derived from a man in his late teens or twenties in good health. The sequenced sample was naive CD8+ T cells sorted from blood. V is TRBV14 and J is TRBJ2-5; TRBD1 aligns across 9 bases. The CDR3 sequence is CASSQDTGGYETQYF. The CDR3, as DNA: TGTGCCAGCAGCCAAGATACAGGGGGCTACGAGACCCAGTACTTC.